The clone carrying this T cell receptor (beta chain) was counted a single time. What it binds is not known. Assay: immunoSEQ multiplex PCR; the TCRdb copy retains only in-frame clones and omits some. The sample holds 100,000 to 150,000 clones, about 88% seen once. Germline CDR1 SGDLS, CDR2 YYNGEE. V lost 3 bases, J lost 4 bases, and 16 bases lay in between. The CDR3 totals 15 residues. This sample was taken from a study of T cell responses to AZD1222 COVID-19 vaccine. General study findings and limits: Two AZD1222 doses significantly raised spike-specific TCR breadth and depth over controls. None of the repertoires were sampled until the peak T cell response had passed.

The clonotype originates from an adult in good health. This sequence joins TRBV9 and TRBJ1-2, with D possibly being TRBD1 (6 bases). This material consisted of peripheral blood, taken on day 0 of AZD1222 vaccination. The CDR3, as DNA: TGTGCCAGCAGCGCCATGGGGGGGCTGAGCTATGGCTACACCTTC. Its protein product is CASSAMGGLSYGYTF.